What follows is one T cell receptor beta chain and its context. Its antigen is unknown. The investigators split CD4+ cells into a CD45RA+ naive subset and a CD45RA-negative memory subset. This CDR3 spans 11 amino acids. Trimming took 5 bases from V and 10 from J, leaving 11 bases between them. Germline assignment: CDR1 SGHAT and CDR2 FQNNGV. Measured with immunoSEQ multiplex PCR; TCRdb has only the in-frame clones, and not every one. The sample gives 2 million to 2.5 million clones, around 95% of which show up once; less than 0.15% is in the top ten. The data stem from a study of shared clonotypes between healthy human individuals. The overall study: Per donor, three plates held CD4 naive cells, three held CD4 memory, two held CD8 naive and one held CD8 memory. Study outcomes and limitations: Naive CD4 clonotype sharing across a few donors was around 5.5%.

Sequencing input: naive CD4+ T cells sorted from blood. Stated subset: CD45RA+ positively selected. This clonotype was obtained from a man younger than 35 in good health. This chain joins TRBV11-2 and TRBJ1-1; D remains unclear. CDR3 region: CASSAGDPAFF. The CDR3 region has the DNA TGTGCCAGCAGCGCCGGAGACCCAGCTTTCTTT.